This T cell receptor (beta chain) came from a study of blood T cell repertoires in COVID-19. Study-level information: COVID-19 samples from acute and convalescent phases originated in the United States, Italy and Spain. The analysed material was cDNA or gDNA that came from T cells, B-cell-depleted T cells, or PBMCs.

Original processing methods: Estimation of nucleated cell counts was performed using reference gene primer amplification. Assay used: immunoSEQ multiplex PCR; TCRdb lists only in-frame clones, some missing. Clone size and the V and J calls come from that table; the DNA yielded D and trimming. The sample holds fewer than 120,000 clones; approximately 67% are singletons and the top ten take over 6%. Germline V gives CDR1 SGHVS, CDR2 FNYEAQ. This CDR3 region has 18 residues. V was clipped by 5 bases and J by 0 bases, with 20 bases between them. The TCR comes from a woman aged 55-70 years with acute or convalescent COVID-19. V and J are TRBV7-6 and TRBJ1-3; possibly TRBD1 for D (5 bases). Sequenced sample: peripheral blood. The CDR3, as DNA: TGTGCCAGCAGCCCTCATTCCCCAGGGAAAGGCTCTGGAAACACCATATATTTT. Protein sequence: CASSPHSPGKGSGNTIYF.